Shown below are 31 T cell receptor beta chains from a single sample sequenced in a study of blood T cell repertoires in COVID-19. Profiled with immunoSEQ multiplex PCR; TCRdb holds only in-frame clones, not every one. Of 90,000 or so clones in the sample, approximately 86% were seen once. Sequenced sample: peripheral blood. Source of these receptors: a man older than 75 with active or convalescent COVID-19.

The V gene is TRBV12-2, the J gene TRBJ2-5; the DNA was not compared with TRBD2, the D call given in the table. TRBV12-2 is assigned pseudogene status. This CDR3 spans 15 amino acids. In DNA, the CDR3 is TGTGCAAGTCGCTCCGAGATAGCAGCTCAAGAGACCCAGTACTTC. This encodes CASRSEIAAQETQYF.

V gene TRBV6-2 or TRBV6-3 combines with J gene TRBJ2-1; D perhaps matches TRBD2 (5 bases). V lost 0 bases, J lost 7 bases, and 10 bases lay in between. This CDR3 is built from 14 residues. Germline values: CDR1 MNHEY, CDR2 SVGEGT. DNA of the CDR3: TGTGCCAGCAGTTACTCTGTAACTAGGAATGAGCAGTTCTTC. Translation: CASSYSVTRNEQFF.

The V call is TRBV5-1, the J call TRBJ2-7; maybe TRBD1 (5 bases). The ends were cut back, 7 bases at V and 1 base at J, with 12 bases in the middle. This CDR3 contains 13 residues. Germline V gives CDR1 SGHRS, CDR2 YFSETQ. The chain's CDR3 is CASAQDGSYEQYF. In DNA form, the CDR3 reads TGCGCCAGCGCACAGGACGGTTCCTACGAGCAGTACTTC.

This chain links TRBV7-2 with TRBJ2-7, with D perhaps matching TRBD2 (6 bases). Germline values: CDR1 SGHTA, CDR2 FQGNSA. The CDR3 sequence is 12 residues long. V lost 5 bases, J lost 6 bases, and 11 bases lay in between. CDR3 bases: TGTGCCAGCAGCCGGGATAGCGGCGAGCAGTACTTC. It yields the protein CASSRDSGEQYF.

The chain employs TRBV3-1 (or the pseudogene TRBV3-2) and TRBJ2-1; TRBD2 is a possible D gene (5 bases). The CDR3 totals 16 residues. Trimming took off 0 bases at V and 4 bases at J, with 13 bases between the two ends. CDR1 is LGHDT and CDR2 is YNNKEL in the germline V gene (reference sequence). The CDR3 DNA reads TGTGCCAGCAGCCAAGATGGATGGACTCTATACAATGAGCAGTTCTTC. This codes for CASSQDGWTLYNEQFF.

This sequence joins TRBV6-6 and TRBJ1-6; no definite D call. Trimming pared 7 bases from V and 3 bases from J, leaving 13 bases between. The CDR3 length is 15 residues. Per the germline V gene, CDR1 is MNHNY and CDR2 is SVGAGI (reference sequence). The CDR3 nucleotides are TGTGCCAGCAATGGAGGGAGCGGCTATAATTCACCCCTCCACTTT. It encodes CASNGGSGYNSPLHF.

This rearrangement joins TRBV3-1 (or the pseudogene TRBV3-2) to TRBJ2-1; D may be TRBD2 (5 bases). The CDR3 is 14 amino acids. Between the trimmed V and J ends, which lost 1 base and 8 bases, there was a span of 12 bases. Germline loops: CDR1 LGHDT, CDR2 YNNKEL (reference sequence). The DNA for the CDR3 is TGTGCCAGCAGCCAAGTTCGGCTAGCACATGAGCAGTTCTTC. This codes for CASSQVRLAHEQFF.

The chain carries TRBV25-1 and TRBJ1-3, with 11 nucleotides matching TRBD1. The CDR3 consists of 17 residues. Trimming cost V 5 bases and J 3 bases; bases outside gene matches: 9. Germline-derived CDR1 and CDR2 are MGHDK and SYGVNS. The CDR3 loop is CASSNAGQGVYGNTIYF. CDR3 nucleotides: TGTGCCAGCAGTAATGCGGGACAGGGGGTTTATGGAAACACCATATATTTT.

CDR3 nucleotides: TGTGCCAGCAGCTTATACGGTCCGGGAGCATCGGAGACCCAGTACTTC. Protein product: CASSLYGPGASETQYF. The gene calls are TRBV7-2 and TRBJ2-5, with D possibly matching TRBD2 (6 bases). Trimming removed 2 bases at V and 5 bases at J, with 18 bases between. The CDR3 is made up of 16 amino acids. CDR1 SGHTA and CDR2 FQGNSA come from the germline V gene.

This chain uses TRBV5-5 with TRBJ2-1; D is possibly TRBD1 (5 bases). The CDR3 length is 16 residues. V lost 4 bases and J 0 bases, leaving 14 bases between the germline ends. Germline V gene data show CDR1 as SGHKS and CDR2 as YYEKEE (reference sequence). The DNA for the CDR3 is TGTGCCAGCAGCCCGCGGACACTCAACTCCTACAATGAGCAGTTCTTC. Amino acids: CASSPRTLNSYNEQFF.

This chain connects TRBV7-2 to TRBJ2-7, with 9 nucleotides matching TRBD1. Trimming took 8 bases from V and 7 from J; bases not matched to a gene: 24. The CDR3 length is 18 residues. From germline, CDR1 is SGHTA and CDR2 FQGNSA. The DNA of the CDR3 is TGTGCCAGCCCTCACAGGGGGCGTCAGCGGGGTCCGGAGGAAGAGCAGTACTTC. This sequence encodes CASPHRGRQRGPEEEQYF.

Here the CDR3 DNA reads TGTGCCAGCAGACCAGCTAGGTATGAGCAGTTCTTC. Amino acid sequence: CASRPARYEQFF. The chain employs TRBV12-3 or TRBV12-4 and TRBJ2-1; no clear D. The CDR3 has 12 residues. The germline V and J ends were trimmed by 6 bases and 8 bases, with 11 bases remaining between them.

Remarks on this clone: A junction boundary mismatches the germline segment, possibly from a read error. The chain combines TRBV5-1 with TRBJ1-2; 7 positions match TRBD1. The CDR3 extends over 15 amino acids. Per germline, CDR1 SGHRS and CDR2 YFSETQ. CDR3 nucleotides: TGCGCCAGCAGCTTGGGACAGGGAAGGGCCTATGACTACACCTTC. Amino acid sequence: CASSLGQGRAYDYTF.

The chain carries TRBV5-1 and TRBJ2-5, with 12 bases fitting TRBD2. The CDR3 consists of 16 residues. With 4 bases clipped from V and 4 bases from J, the junction kept 8 bases outside the gene matches. Germline V lookup: CDR1 SGHRS, CDR2 YFSETQ. This CDR3 is CASSPGVGLAGETQYF. CDR3 nucleotide sequence: TGCGCCAGCAGCCCGGGAGTGGGACTAGCGGGAGAGACCCAGTACTTC.

The chain carries TRBV20-1 and TRBJ2-5; tentative D call: TRBD2 (6 bases). Germline CDR1 DFQATT, CDR2 SNEGSKA (reference sequence). The CDR3 is 14 residues long. Trimming took off 3 bases at V and 1 base at J, with 12 bases between the two ends. The CDR3 region has the DNA TGCAGTGCTAGTAGCGGCCGGATCCAAGAGACCCAGTACTTC. Translating it yields CSASSGRIQETQYF.

The rearrangement links TRBV28 to TRBJ2-7; 11 bases agree with TRBD1. With 6 bases clipped from V and 12 bases from J, the junction kept 13 bases outside the gene matches. The germline V gene has CDR1 MDHEN and CDR2 SYDVKM. The length of the CDR3 is 14 residues. The CDR3 region is CASRTGTGGGFGYF. The CDR3 region has the DNA TGTGCCAGCAGAACCGGGACAGGGGGAGGGTTTGGGTACTTC.

The chain joins TRBV2 to TRBJ2-1; TRBD2 agrees at 10 bases. The CDR3 has 14 amino acids. The V gene's germline CDR1 is SNHLY and CDR2 FYNNEI. With 5 bases clipped from V and 9 bases from J, the junction kept 7 bases outside the gene matches. The DNA for the CDR3 is TGTGCCAGCAGTTACACTAGCGGGACGGGTGAGCAGTTCTTC. This encodes CASSYTSGTGEQFF.

The J gene is TRBJ2-1, the V gene TRBV7-8; possible D gene TRBD2, 6 bases. In germline, CDR1 is SGHVS, CDR2 FQNEAQ. CDR3 size: 16 residues. Trimming pared 0 bases from V and 3 bases from J, leaving 12 bases between. Here the CDR3 reads CASSLAQRDFYNEQFF. For the CDR3, the DNA is TGTGCCAGCAGCTTAGCGCAGAGGGACTTCTACAATGAGCAGTTCTTC.

The chain recombines TRBV4-2 with TRBJ2-1; 8 nucleotides match TRBD2. Germline V gives CDR1 LGHNA, CDR2 YNFKEQ. The CDR3 consists of 15 residues. V shed 4 bases, J shed 5 bases, and the junction held 7 bases outside the gene matches. CDR3 sequence reads: CASSRSGIRDNEQFF. In DNA, the CDR3 is TGTGCCAGCAGCCGTAGCGGGATTCGGGACAATGAGCAGTTCTTC.

The V call is TRBV6-4, the J call TRBJ2-1; a weak D match, TRBD2 (5 bases). Germline CDR1 and CDR2: MRHNA and SNTAGT. This CDR3 comprises 14 residues. The V gene lost 9 bases and the J gene lost 1 base, with 13 bases spanning the gap. The CDR3, as DNA: TGTGCCAGTAAGGGCCGGGATTCCTACAATGAGCAGTTCTTC. Protein product: CASKGRDSYNEQFF.

V is TRBV4-1 and J is TRBJ2-6, with 10 bases that match TRBD1. V was clipped by 4 bases and J by 0 bases; unmatched bases: 6. The CDR3 is made up of 18 amino acids. Looked up from germline, CDR1 is MGHRA and CDR2 is YSYEKL. The CDR3 loop reads CASSRSRTGGSGANVLTF. The CDR3 DNA reads TGCGCCAGCAGCCGGAGCCGGACAGGGGGCTCTGGGGCCAACGTCCTGACTTTC.

The chain's CDR3 is CASSPDPGNYGYTF. The DNA for the CDR3 is TGTGCCAGCAGCCCGGATCCGGGGAACTATGGCTACACCTTC. The chain employs TRBV5-5 and TRBJ1-2; D gene ambiguous. Trimming shortened V by 4 bases and J by 2 bases, and 12 bases separated the two germline ends. Germline CDR1 and CDR2: SGHKS and YYEKEE (reference sequence). CDR3 size: 14 residues.

The V call is TRBV30, the J call TRBJ1-6; 7 nucleotides line up with TRBD1. The CDR3 totals 13 residues. Per the germline V gene, CDR1 is GTSNPN and CDR2 is SVGIG (reference sequence). The V gene end was trimmed by 2 bases and the J gene end by 10 bases; junction bases not matched to a gene: 5. Here the CDR3 DNA reads TGTGCCTGGAGTCGACAGGGCGGATCACCCCTCCACTTT. The encoded protein is CAWSRQGGSPLHF.

This clone was counted a few times. The chain is built from TRBV5-4 and TRBJ2-7; 9 nucleotides align to TRBD2. The trim removed 2 bases at V and 6 bases at J, leaving 9 bases unmatched. The CDR3 extends over 15 amino acids. The germline V gene has CDR1 SGHNT and CDR2 YYREEE (reference sequence). The CDR3 sequence: CASSLEGGRAVEQYF. In DNA form, the CDR3 reads TGTGCCAGCAGCTTAGAAGGCGGGAGGGCCGTCGAGCAGTACTTC.

The chain links TRBV5-1 to TRBJ1-1, with D unresolved. The CDR3 sequence is 14 residues long. The V gene lost 0 bases and the J gene lost 1 base, with 7 bases spanning the gap. From germline, CDR1 is SGHRS and CDR2 YFSETQ. The DNA of the CDR3 is TGCGCCAGCAGCTTGGACGGAGAGAACACTGAAGCTTTCTTT. Amino acid sequence: CASSLDGENTEAFF.

Note on this clone: Other DNA sequences in this specimen translate into the identical CDR3. V usage is TRBV3-1 (or the pseudogene TRBV3-2) and J usage is TRBJ2-7; 11 nucleotides align to TRBD2. CDR3 length equals 15 residues. V gave up 2 bases and J gave up 3 bases; unmatched junction bases: 3. Per the germline V gene, CDR1 is LGHDT and CDR2 is YNNKEL (reference sequence). The CDR3: CASSQTSGSFYEQYF. CDR3 in DNA: TGTGCCAGCAGCCAAACTAGCGGGAGTTTCTACGAGCAGTACTTC.

The CDR3 sequence is CSVEDRPSGSIGEQFF. CDR3 DNA: TGCAGCGTTGAAGATCGGCCTAGCGGGAGTATAGGTGAGCAGTTCTTC. The chain has TRBV29-1 and TRBJ2-1; 10 bases align to TRBD2. CDR1 and CDR2 from the germline V gene are SQVTM and ANQGSEA. Trimming cost V 0 bases and J 9 bases; bases outside gene matches: 11. The CDR3 sequence is 16 residues long.

The genes are TRBV30 and TRBJ2-3; D unclear. The CDR3 has 12 residues. V lost 0 bases, J lost 7 bases, and 8 bases lay in between. CDR1 GTSNPN and CDR2 SVGIG come from the germline V gene (reference sequence). DNA of the CDR3: TGTGCCTGGAGTGTACCCGGGTATACGCAGTATTTT. It specifies CAWSVPGYTQYF.

The chain employs TRBV19 and TRBJ1-1; D unclear. Trimming cost V 5 bases and J 0 bases, with 16 bases left between them. Germline V gene sequence: CDR1 LNHDA, CDR2 SQIVND (reference sequence). This CDR3 is built from 16 residues. CDR3 sequence (DNA): TGTGCCAGTAGTCCACAGTCCCTGTGGATGAACACTGAAGCTTTCTTT. Its protein is CASSPQSLWMNTEAFF.

The chain combines TRBV28 with TRBJ1-6; D is possibly TRBD1 (6 bases). The CDR3 extends over 14 amino acids. Looked up from germline, CDR1 is MDHEN and CDR2 is SYDVKM. V lost 2 bases and J lost 8, with 10 bases in between. For the CDR3, the DNA is TGTGCCAGCAGTTTAGACAGGCGGGATTCACCCCTCCACTTT. Residues: CASSLDRRDSPLHF.

The V gene is TRBV9, the J gene TRBJ1-3; 8 bases align to TRBD1. V trimming: 4 bases; J trimming: 3 bases; junction bases outside the gene matches: 12. The germline V gene encodes CDR1 SGDLS and CDR2 YYNGEE. The CDR3 is 17 residues long. The CDR3 spells CASSIRTGSSYGNTIYF. As DNA, the CDR3 is TGTGCCAGCAGCATCCGGACAGGGAGTTCATATGGAAACACCATATATTTT.